This T cell receptor beta chain emerged from a study of PD-1 blockade in classical Hodgkin lymphoma. In this sample, this clone turned up once. Autologous stem cell transplantation was followed by relapse in every patient, and brentuximab vedotin exposure varied. Magnetic negative selection was used to purify CD4+ T cells from PBMCs that had been thawed. Using immunoSEQ multiplex PCR, the repertoire was profiled, and TCRdb retains in-frame clones only, with some absent. The sample holds 7,000 to 8,000 clones, approximately 80% seen once. The starting material was CD4+ T cells from blood, obtained at baseline. The sequence was obtained from a human donor with classical Hodgkin lymphoma.

The CDR3 DNA reads TGCGCCAGCAGCAACATAGCGGGAGCGTCCTACAATGAGCAGTTCTTC. Encoded protein: CASSNIAGASYNEQFF. The gene calls are TRBV5-1 and TRBJ2-1, with 9 bases lining up with TRBD2. Germline CDR1 reads SGHRS; CDR2 reads YFSETQ. The J segment lost 1 base and the V segment lost 4 bases, leaving 6 bases of the junction unmatched. The CDR3 extends over 16 amino acids.